This T cell receptor (beta chain) was recorded in a study of T cell repertoires in cytomegalovirus infection. Study context: Recently described HLA-C-restricted plus well-studied HLA-B-restricted CMV epitopes were used. Public TCR beta signatures marked donors with CMV infection and the matching HLA.

This clonotype was counted many times. Antigen: not known. Each CDR3 protein gets one entry after TCRdb re-called the reads with MiXCR. The sample comprises about 770,000 distinct CDR3 sequences, about 27% of which are singletons, and about an eighth rests with the top ten. Points from the study as a whole: The cumulative frequency of public TCR beta families distinguished individuals who carried CMV together with the relevant HLA. HLA-C-restricted CMV-specific TCR beta clonotypes were dominant in the ex vivo response.

The CDR3 extends over 13 amino acids. CDR1 and CDR2 from the germline V gene are SGHTA and FQGNSA. The V end was cut by 4 bases, the J end by 3 bases, with 10 bases between. The rearrangement uses TRBV7-2 and TRBJ2-7; the D gene is possibly TRBD1 (6 bases). This sample comprised cultured CD8+ T cells from PBMCs, obtained from culture after CMV antigen stimulation. The TCR comes from a human donor in good health (CMV status not recorded). Some clones in this sample may be carry-over from other donors' samples. In DNA, the CDR3 is TGTGCCAGCAGCTCGGACAGCCGCTACGAGCAGTACGTC. Its protein product is CASSSDSRYEQYV.